This TCR beta chain was identified in a study of T cell responses to AZD1222 COVID-19 vaccine (dated by TCRdb to the early 2020s). About the investigation overall: AZD1222 recipients with second doses at about 4 weeks or about 12 weeks were pooled, because spike-specific TCR depth and breadth did not differ between schedules. A total of 233 trial participants underwent TCR sequencing, of whom about 200 had received two doses of AZD1222 and some 25 had received two doses of the MenACWY control vaccine. Trial participants were enrolled into age subgroups of 18-55, 56-69 and 70-plus years, which contained about 150, 27 and 61 TCR-sequenced participants, respectively. Summary of the overall study and its limitations: Because no samples from the day 14 peak response were available, repertoires could be characterized only after the peak T cell response. Conclusions about previously exposed vaccinees are limited because only five or six AZD1222 recipients were SARS-CoV-2 seropositive at baseline. Reportedly, close to half of the unique spike-specific TCRs recognized epitopes lying outside the regions that are mutated in the B.1.351 and B.1.1.7 variants. A significant rise in spike-specific TCR breadth and depth was observed after two AZD1222 doses relative to day 0 and relative to MenACWY recipients. Participants were mostly white British and included more females than males, and it was suggested by the authors that clonal diversity may have been underestimated. In the small 56-69-year group, the increase in depth fell short of significance, most likely because of low power. The vaccine-associated CD4 TCRs covered the entire spike protein, and the dominant responses fell in regions 160-218 and 743-854.

On this clone itself: It lacks a known antigen. Per-nucleotide qualities are absent, and no much larger clonotype sits a single base away.

For CDR1 and CDR2, the germline V gene (reference sequence) lists LGHDT and YNNKEL. Trimming removed 2 bases from V and 0 bases from J, leaving 15 bases between the germline ends. Spanning cysteine to phenylalanine, the CDR3 consists of 17 amino acids. Of all the DNA, just the CDR3 is kept, 51 bases in frame from base 1. The CDR3 regions of human TCRbeta chains were subjected to immunosequencing. The original methods were these. TCRs in the repertoires were compared against a reference library of SARS-CoV-2-specific TCRs that had been generated with the MIRA antigen-specificity platform. Breadth meant the fraction of unique TCRs that were SARS-CoV-2-associated, whereas depth meant the fraction of total T cells that were SARS-CoV-2-associated. Using the MIRA data, every spike-specific TCR was mapped to the spike region that the TCR reacted to and assigned to either a CD4 or a CD8 class. Log10-transformed breadth and depth values were compared by one-way ANOVA with Sidak's multiple comparisons tests. TCRdb stores this immuneACCESS table with in-frame sequences only. Part of the clones is absent; in the studies checked, under half of the shortfall reflects unresolved V genes, and no reason is known for the rest. V and J calls and clone size come straight from that table; D and trimming were deduced from the DNA. The sample includes 70,000 to 85,000 clones, with 80% to 85% observed a single time. 2.9% of the sample is held by the ten biggest clonotypes.

This sample's time point label indicates: baseline before first vaccination. The vaccinee samples were drawn from two UK trials, COV001 and COV002, one of which was a single-blind randomized controlled phase 2/3 trial testing AZD1222 (ChAdOx1 nCoV-19) in healthy adults. Trial participant PBMC samples were collected at day 0 and day 28 after the second dose for TCRbeta chain sequencing. The sequencing used peripheral blood, collected on day 0 of AZD1222 vaccination. The TCR sequence derives from an adult in good health. The chain couples TRBV3-1 (or the pseudogene TRBV3-2) to TRBJ2-3; a tentative D match to TRBD1 spans 5 bases. The CDR3 loop reads CASSQLHRSSSTDTQYF. The bases read TGTGCCAGCAGCCAACTCCACAGGTCGTCTAGCACAGATACGCAGTATTTT.